This T cell receptor (beta chain) was captured by sequencing in a study of cytomegalovirus exposure and HLA in healthy donors. Amplification used 60 Vbeta primers and 13 Jbeta primers. Assay used: immunoSEQ multiplex PCR; TCRdb lists only in-frame clones, some missing. Altogether about 170,000 clones are present, over 60% being singletons, with the ten largest covering about 2.5%. The V and J ends lost 5 bases and 5 bases respectively, with 22 bases between them. The CDR3 extends over 17 amino acids. The germline V gene encodes CDR1 SEHNR and CDR2 FQNEAQ (reference sequence). The specimen was PBMCs. The chain joins TRBV7-9 to TRBJ2-1, with D possibly TRBD1 on 5 matching bases. This clonotype was obtained from a woman aged 45-59 years in good health and CMV-seronegative. As DNA, the CDR3 is TGTGCCAGCAGCCCATACCCGACAGCGCAAAGGGACAATGAGCAGTTCTTC. Its translation: CASSPYPTAQRDNEQFF. The complete variable domain, with remaining parts taken from reference TRBV7-9 and TRBJ2-1, reads DTGVSQNPRHKITKRGQNVTFRCDPISEHNRLYWYRQTLGQGPEFLTYFQNEAQLEKSRLLSDRFSAERPKGSFSTLEIQRTEQGDSAMYLCASSPYPTAQRDNEQFFGPGTRLTVL.